What follows are 8 T cell receptor beta chains derived from one specimen sequenced in a study of T cell clonality in common variable immunodeficiency. Clones were sequenced by immunoSEQ multiplex PCR, and TCRdb holds only the in-frame ones, with some missing. The sample yields around 29,000 clones, without any singletons. The sample taken for sequencing was peripheral blood mononuclear cells. Receptors were obtained from a person between 18 and 75 years old in good health.

This clone was counted at least ten times. Read sequence stops 3 residues before the CDR3 end, and the germline J gene provides the missing end. The chain is built from TRBV20-1 and TRBJ2-1; D unclear. V was cut by 6 bases and J by 6 bases, with 12 bases left in between. The CDR3 length is 12 residues. The germline V gene has CDR1 DFQATT and CDR2 SNEGSKA (reference sequence). The CDR3 reads CSAPRAINEQFF. The sequenced part of the CDR3 DNA is TGCAGTGCCCCTCGAGCAATCAATGAG.

Notes on this clone: The CDR3 end falls 3 residues outside the read, so it is completed with the germline J gene. This sequence joins TRBV7-9 and TRBJ2-3; 7 bases align to TRBD2. CDR3 size: 14 residues. V lost 2 bases and J lost 6; bases outside the gene matches: 5. Germline values: CDR1 SEHNR, CDR2 FQNEAQ (reference sequence). This chain's CDR3 is CASSLPSGGDTQYF. The CDR3 bases that were read are TGTGCCAGCAGCTTACCTAGCGGCGGGGATACG.

In its sample, this clone was seen many times. Sequencing ends 3 residues short of the CDR3 end; the germline J gene provides the rest. V and J are TRBV7-6 and TRBJ2-3, with 8 positions matching TRBD2. CDR1 and CDR2 (germline): SGHVS, FNYEAQ. The length of the CDR3 is 16 residues. The ends lost 5 bases at V and 0 bases at J; junction bases unmatched: 7. CDR3 amino acids: CASSPIAGTSTDTQYF. CDR3 DNA (partial): TGTGCCAGCAGCCCGATAGCGGGGACCAGCACAGATACG. The full variable domain, completed using reference TRBV7-6 and TRBJ2-3, is GAGVSQSPRYKVTKRGQDVALRCDPISGHVSLYWYRQALGQGPEFLTYFNYEAQQDKSGLPNDRFSAERPEGSISTLTIQRTEQRDSAMYRCASSPIAGTSTDTQYFGPGTRLTVL.

This clone was seen many times. The CDR3 is cut off 3 residues early in the read; its end comes from the germline J gene. The chain is built from TRBV20-1 and TRBJ2-2; possible D gene TRBD1, 6 bases. CDR1 and CDR2 from the germline V gene are DFQATT and SNEGSKA (reference sequence). The V and J ends lost 3 bases and 7 bases respectively, with 12 bases between them. The CDR3 runs to 13 residues. CDR3 residues: CSASHRDYGELFF. CDR3 DNA (partial): TGCAGTGCTAGTCACAGGGATTACGGGGAG.

This clone was seen ten or more times. The DNA ends 3 residues before the CDR3 does, and the rest of the CDR3 is filled in from the germline J gene. The chain links TRBV7-9 to TRBJ2-5; D is possibly TRBD1 (6 bases). The CDR3 has 15 residues. Trimming took off 1 base at V and 6 bases at J, with 15 bases between the two ends. The germline V gene encodes CDR1 SEHNR and CDR2 FQNEAQ (reference sequence). The chain's CDR3 is CASSLDTGPGQTQYF. CDR3 DNA (partial): TGTGCCAGCAGCTTAGATACAGGGCCGGGTCAGACC.

This clone showed up many times. The read ends 3 residues early relative to the CDR3; the germline J gene fills the gap. The rearrangement joins TRBV7-1 to TRBJ2-7, with TRBD1 identical over 11 bases. TRBV7-1 is placed among ORFs of uncertain function. V dropped 3 bases and J dropped 0; count of bases not matched to a gene: 22. The CDR3 totals 22 residues. The CDR3 loop is CASSSRDRGFPNYNGASYEQYF. The CDR3 DNA, read in part, is TGTGCCAGCAGCTCCCGGGACAGGGGGTTTCCAAACTACAACGGAGCCTCCTACGAG.

Notes on this clone: The read comes to an end 3 residues before the CDR3 does, leaving the germline J gene to fill in the end. The rearrangement uses TRBV5-1 and TRBJ1-1; D not resolved. Looked up from germline, CDR1 is SGHRS and CDR2 is YFSETQ. Deletions cut 4 bases from V and 3 bases from J, with 4 bases between. The CDR3 contains 11 residues. The DNA read from the CDR3 is TGCGCCAGCAGCGACTACACTGAA. Translation: CASSDYTE. The CDR3 in its entirety is CASSDYTEAFF.

This clone was observed many times. The read comes to an end 3 residues before the CDR3 does, leaving the germline J gene to fill in the end. The rearrangement joins TRBV2 to TRBJ2-7, with a possible D match to TRBD2 (5 bases). The CDR3 length is 13 residues. Trimming took off 7 bases at V and 3 bases at J, with 13 bases between the two ends. Germline assignment: CDR1 SNHLY and CDR2 FYNNEI. The CDR3 here is CASTYSANYEQYF. The CDR3 bases that were read are TGTGCCAGCACTTATAGCGCCAACTACGAG.